This TCR beta chain was observed in a study of shared clonotypes between healthy human individuals. Study-wide results and caveats: Sampling included only blood; tissue repertoires likely differ. Estimated richness values were generally larger in naive subsets than in memory subsets.

Those who donated were healthy HIV-negative adults, with no recent acute infections or vaccinations reported. CD4+ cells underwent separation, giving CD45RA+ naive and CD45RA-negative memory subsets. CDR1 is SGHKS and CDR2 is YYEKEE in the germline V gene (reference sequence). The CDR3 adds up to 13 amino acids, both ends counted. Clones were read by immunoSEQ multiplex PCR, and TCRdb kept only the in-frame ones, dropping some. This sample yields approximately 1.1 million clones, of which approximately 80% are seen a single time; approximately 0.5% belongs to the top ten. As concerns this clone: No antigen is known for it. The CDR3 ends on some other residue instead of the conserved phenylalanine or tryptophan, so this is likely a read error. No DNA is shown, since the ends of the CDR3 on it are uncertain; the CDR3 is the one TCRdb lists.

The sequence derives from a man aged 18 to 30 in good health. Some clones in this sample may be carry-over from other donors' samples. The V and J genes are TRBV5-5 and TRBJ2-7; the table's D call, TRBD1, has no DNA check behind it. Sequenced: memory CD4+ T cells from PBMCs. Subset defined: CD45RA-negative fraction. The CDR3: CASSPGTRQARSH.